The table lists the clone carrying this T cell receptor beta chain with many counts. Its target is unknown. The investigators amplified TCR beta CDR3 regions from RNA transcripts. The HTBI primer set served for first-round RT-PCR of the TCR CDR3. Each CDR3 protein gets one entry after TCRdb re-called the multiplex PCR reads with MiXCR. Of about 350,000 distinct CDR3 sequences listed, approximately 19% are singletons. These data come from a study of T cells in Graves' hyperthyroidism and ophthalmopathy. As for the study in general: Initial diagnosis, before any treatment, was when peripheral blood was collected.

Germline CDR1 SGHAT, CDR2 FQNNGV. Trimming took 5 bases from V and 5 from J; bases not matched to a gene: 8. The CDR3 spans 14 residues. Patients were aged 18 to 65, had disease duration under 2 months, and had newly diagnosed hyperthyroidism. Diagnoses used clinical symptoms, serum thyroxine and TRAb, thyroid ultrasound and orbital computed tomography. Study-wide points: Expanded thyroid clonotypes (above 0.001) were mostly also found in blood.

The chain recombines TRBV11-2 with TRBJ1-2, with 7 bases aligning to TRBD1. The origin of this receptor is a woman between 18 and 29 years old with Graves' hyperthyroidism. Sequences were obtained from blood. The CDR3 protein is CASSPRDSYYGYTF. CDR3 bases: TGTGCCAGCAGCCCCCGGGACAGCTATTATGGCTACACCTTC.